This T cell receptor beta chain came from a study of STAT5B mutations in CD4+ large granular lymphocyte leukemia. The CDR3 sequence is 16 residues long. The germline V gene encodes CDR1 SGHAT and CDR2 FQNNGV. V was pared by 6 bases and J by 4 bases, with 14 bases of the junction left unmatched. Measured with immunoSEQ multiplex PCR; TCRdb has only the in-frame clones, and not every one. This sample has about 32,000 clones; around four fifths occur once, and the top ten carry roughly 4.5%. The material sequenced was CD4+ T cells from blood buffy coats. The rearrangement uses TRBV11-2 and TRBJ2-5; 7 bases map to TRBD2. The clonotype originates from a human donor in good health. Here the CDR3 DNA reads TGTGCCAGCAGTTTCTTTGGGGGAGGGCAGTTAGAGACCCAGTACTTC. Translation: CASSFFGGGQLETQYF.